These T cell receptor beta chains were read from a single sample in a study of coeliac disease. Measured with immunoSEQ multiplex PCR; TCRdb has only the in-frame clones, and not every one. The sample records a few thousand clones, roughly 57% being singletons. Sequences were obtained from lamina propria lymphocytes from the gut. The origin of the receptors is a woman in her twenties or thirties with active celiac disease. Each CDR3 is given with its conserved first and last residue. The order of the fields is CDR3 DNA, CDR3 protein, J gene, V gene, clone size, D gene. A D gene is named only where the DNA matches it firmly. Clone sizes are given selectively: once, few, many, or a class where the clone is expanded.

CDR3 DNA: TGTGCCAGCAGCTCCGGGACAGGGATATACGAGCAGTACTTC
CDR3 protein: CASSSGTGIYEQYF
J gene: TRBJ2-7
V gene: TRBV5-6
clone size: -
D gene: TRBD1

CDR3 DNA: TGTGCCAGCAGCTTCTCAGGGGACACTGAAGCTTTCTTT
CDR3 protein: CASSFSGDTEAFF
J gene: TRBJ1-1
V gene: TRBV7-9
clone size: -
D gene: -

CDR3 DNA: TGTGCCAGCAGCTTAACCAGACAGGGGCTTAGTGGGGCCAACGTCCTGACTTTC
CDR3 protein: CASSLTRQGLSGANVLTF
J gene: TRBJ2-6
V gene: TRBV7-3
clone size: -
D gene: TRBD1

CDR3 DNA: TGCGCCAGCAGCCAAGATCTGGACGGACAGGGAATGAACACTGAAGCTTTCTTT
CDR3 protein: CASSQDLDGQGMNTEAFF
J gene: TRBJ1-1
V gene: TRBV4-1
clone size: -
D gene: TRBD1

CDR3 DNA: TGTGCCAGCAGCACCTTTACTGCTACGGGCTACACCTTC
CDR3 protein: CASSTFTATGYTF
J gene: TRBJ1-2
V gene: TRBV6-1
clone size: -
D gene: -

CDR3 DNA: TGCGCCAGCAGCCATACTAGCGGGGGGGGGTACAATGAGCAGTTCTTC
CDR3 protein: CASSHTSGGGYNEQFF
J gene: TRBJ2-1
V gene: TRBV4-1
clone size: -
D gene: TRBD2

CDR3 DNA: TGTGCCAGCAGCTTAACCCCGACTAGCGGGGGGACCGGGGAGCTGTTTTTT
CDR3 protein: CASSLTPTSGGTGELFF
J gene: TRBJ2-2
V gene: TRBV7-3
clone size: large
D gene: TRBD2

CDR3 DNA: TGTGCCAGCAGTGGTAGCGGGAGATCCGAAGAGACCCAGTACTTC
CDR3 protein: CASSGSGRSEETQYF
J gene: TRBJ2-5
V gene: TRBV11-2
clone size: few
D gene: TRBD2

CDR3 DNA: TGTGCCAGCATCCCTCCGCTAGGCCACGAGCAGTACTTC
CDR3 protein: CASIPPLGHEQYF
J gene: TRBJ2-7
V gene: TRBV7-9
clone size: -
D gene: -

CDR3 DNA: TGTGCCAGCAGTGGCGGGTATGGGAGCAATCAGCCCCAGCATTTT
CDR3 protein: CASSGGYGSNQPQHF
J gene: TRBJ1-5
V gene: TRBV2
clone size: -
D gene: -

CDR3 DNA: TGTGCCAGCAGCTACAGACTTGGCAGGGGAATATTCAACTATGGCTACACCTTC
CDR3 protein: CASSYRLGRGIFNYGYTF
J gene: TRBJ1-2
V gene: TRBV6-7
clone size: few
D gene: -

CDR3 DNA: TGTGCCAGCAGAAATGGACAGCACTACGAGCAGTACTTC
CDR3 protein: CASRNGQHYEQYF
J gene: TRBJ2-7
V gene: TRBV6-5
clone size: -
D gene: -

CDR3 DNA: TGTGCCAGCAGACTGACTAGCGCCTTCACAGATACGCAGTATTTT
CDR3 protein: CASRLTSAFTDTQYF
J gene: TRBJ2-3
V gene: TRBV6-1
clone size: few
D gene: TRBD2

CDR3 DNA: TGTGCCAGCAGCCGGGACTCCACTAGTGGCCAACCCCAGCATTTT
CDR3 protein: CASSRDSTSGQPQHF
J gene: TRBJ1-5
V gene: TRBV6-6
clone size: -
D gene: -

CDR3 DNA: TGTGCCAGCAGCGTCGAGAGGTCTGGGGCCAACGTCCTGACTTTC
CDR3 protein: CASSVERSGANVLTF
J gene: TRBJ2-6
V gene: TRBV7-6
clone size: -
D gene: -

CDR3 DNA: TGTGCCAGCAGTAACAGACTAGCGGCTTACAATGAGCAGTTCTTC
CDR3 protein: CASSNRLAAYNEQFF
J gene: TRBJ2-1
V gene: TRBV2
clone size: large
D gene: TRBD2

CDR3 DNA: TGCAGCCTCAGACAGACTTCAGATACGCAGTATTTT
CDR3 protein: CSLRQTSDTQYF
J gene: TRBJ2-3
V gene: TRBV29-1
clone size: -
D gene: -

CDR3 DNA: TGTGCCAGCAGCCTGAACCCCCGCGGGACAGGGAAAATGGAGACCCAGTACTTC
CDR3 protein: CASSLNPRGTGKMETQYF
J gene: TRBJ2-5
V gene: TRBV14
clone size: -
D gene: TRBD1

CDR3 DNA: TGTGCCTGGAGTGTCCCATCGGTTGAAGCTTTCTTT
CDR3 protein: CAWSVPSVEAFF
J gene: TRBJ1-1
V gene: TRBV30
clone size: few
D gene: -

CDR3 DNA: TGTGCCAGCAGCTTAACAGTCCATCAGCCCCAGCATTTT
CDR3 protein: CASSLTVHQPQHF
J gene: TRBJ1-5
V gene: TRBV7-8
clone size: -
D gene: -

CDR3 DNA: TGTGCCAGCAGCAACGGACAGGGGGCTAGTGGCTACACCTTC
CDR3 protein: CASSNGQGASGYTF
J gene: TRBJ1-2
V gene: TRBV11-3
clone size: -
D gene: TRBD1

CDR3 DNA: TGTGCCAGCAGTGAAGTCGCCGGGGGGGGCGGAGAAAAACTGTTTTTT
CDR3 protein: CASSEVAGGGGEKLFF
J gene: TRBJ1-4
V gene: TRBV6-1
clone size: -
D gene: -

CDR3 DNA: TGTGCCAGCAGCCAGGCAGGGGTAAATCAGCCCCAGCATTTT
CDR3 protein: CASSQAGVNQPQHF
J gene: TRBJ1-5
V gene: TRBV6-6
clone size: few
D gene: -

CDR3 DNA: TGTGCCAGCAGAGGGACTAGCGGGAGGGCCCATCCCTTACAAGAGACCCAGTACTTC
CDR3 protein: CASRGTSGRAHPLQETQYF
J gene: TRBJ2-5
V gene: TRBV27
clone size: -
D gene: TRBD2

CDR3 DNA: TGTGCCAGCAGGGGGGGACTGACTAGCACAGATACGCAGTATTTT
CDR3 protein: CASRGGLTSTDTQYF
J gene: TRBJ2-3
V gene: TRBV2
clone size: -
D gene: -